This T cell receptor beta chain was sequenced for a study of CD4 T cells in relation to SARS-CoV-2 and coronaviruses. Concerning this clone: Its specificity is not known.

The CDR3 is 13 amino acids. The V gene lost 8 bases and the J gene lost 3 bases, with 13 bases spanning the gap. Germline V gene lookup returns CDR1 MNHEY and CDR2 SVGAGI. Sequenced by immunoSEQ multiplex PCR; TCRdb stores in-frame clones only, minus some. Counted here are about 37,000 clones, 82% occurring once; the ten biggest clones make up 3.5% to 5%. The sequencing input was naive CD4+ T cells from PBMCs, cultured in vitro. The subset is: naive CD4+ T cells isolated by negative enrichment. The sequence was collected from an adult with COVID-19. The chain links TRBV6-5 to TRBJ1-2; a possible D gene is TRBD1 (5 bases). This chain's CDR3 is CASGRGQHYGYTF. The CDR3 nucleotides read TGTGCCAGCGGGAGGGGTCAGCACTATGGCTACACCTTC.